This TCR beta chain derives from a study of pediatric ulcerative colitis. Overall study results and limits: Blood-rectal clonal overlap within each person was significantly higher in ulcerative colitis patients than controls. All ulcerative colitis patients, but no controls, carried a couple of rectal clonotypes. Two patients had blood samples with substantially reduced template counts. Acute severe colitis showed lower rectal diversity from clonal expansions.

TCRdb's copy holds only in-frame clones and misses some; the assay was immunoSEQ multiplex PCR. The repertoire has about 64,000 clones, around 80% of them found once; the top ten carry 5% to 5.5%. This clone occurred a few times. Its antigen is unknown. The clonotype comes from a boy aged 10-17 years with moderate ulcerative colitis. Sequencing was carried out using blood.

The CDR3, as DNA: TGTGCCAGCAGCATCAATGCCAGGGAGTGGGGCAATCAGCCCCAGCATTTT. Its protein is CASSINAREWGNQPQHF. The rearrangement links TRBV7-2 to TRBJ1-5, with a weak D call TRBD1 (5 bases). The CDR3 consists of 17 residues. The V gene's germline CDR1 is SGHTA and CDR2 FQGNSA. Trimming removed 5 bases from V and 2 bases from J, with 19 bases in between.